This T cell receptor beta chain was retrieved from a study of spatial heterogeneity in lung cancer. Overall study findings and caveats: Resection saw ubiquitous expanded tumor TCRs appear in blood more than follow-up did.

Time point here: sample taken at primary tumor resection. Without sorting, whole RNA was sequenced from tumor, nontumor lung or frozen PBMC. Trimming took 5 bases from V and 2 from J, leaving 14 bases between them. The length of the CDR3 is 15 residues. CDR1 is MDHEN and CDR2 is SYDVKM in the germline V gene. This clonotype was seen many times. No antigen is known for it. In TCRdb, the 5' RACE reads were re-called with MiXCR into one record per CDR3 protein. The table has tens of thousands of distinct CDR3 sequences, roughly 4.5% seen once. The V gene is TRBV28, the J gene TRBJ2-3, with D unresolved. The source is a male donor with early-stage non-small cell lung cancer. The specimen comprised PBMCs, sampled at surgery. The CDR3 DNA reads TGTGCCAGCAGTCCTCAAACCGGTTCCACAGATACGCAGTATTTT. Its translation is CASSPQTGSTDTQYF.